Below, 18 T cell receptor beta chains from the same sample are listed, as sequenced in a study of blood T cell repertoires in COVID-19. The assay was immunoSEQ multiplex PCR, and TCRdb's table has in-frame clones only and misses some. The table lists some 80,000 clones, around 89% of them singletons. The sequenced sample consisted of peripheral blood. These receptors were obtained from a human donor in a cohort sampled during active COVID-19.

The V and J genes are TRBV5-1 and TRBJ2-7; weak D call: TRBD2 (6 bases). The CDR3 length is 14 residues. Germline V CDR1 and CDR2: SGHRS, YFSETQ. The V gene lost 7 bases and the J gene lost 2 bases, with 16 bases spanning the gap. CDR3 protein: CASFEDGGTYEQYF. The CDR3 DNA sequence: TGCGCCAGCTTCGAAGACGGAGGGACCTACGAGCAGTACTTC.

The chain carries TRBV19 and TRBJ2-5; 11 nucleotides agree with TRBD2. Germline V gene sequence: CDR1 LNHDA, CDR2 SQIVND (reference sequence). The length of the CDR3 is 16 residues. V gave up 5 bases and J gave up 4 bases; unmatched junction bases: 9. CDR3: CASSVSSGLAGETQYF. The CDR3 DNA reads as TGTGCCAGTAGTGTAAGCTCAGGACTAGCGGGAGAGACCCAGTACTTC.

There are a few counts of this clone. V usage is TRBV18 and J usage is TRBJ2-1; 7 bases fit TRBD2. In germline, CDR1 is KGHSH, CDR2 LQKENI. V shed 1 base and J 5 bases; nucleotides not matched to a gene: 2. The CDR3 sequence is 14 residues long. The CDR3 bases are TGTGCCAGCTCACCACACCGGGGGGACAATGAGCAGTTCTTC. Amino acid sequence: CASSPHRGDNEQFF.

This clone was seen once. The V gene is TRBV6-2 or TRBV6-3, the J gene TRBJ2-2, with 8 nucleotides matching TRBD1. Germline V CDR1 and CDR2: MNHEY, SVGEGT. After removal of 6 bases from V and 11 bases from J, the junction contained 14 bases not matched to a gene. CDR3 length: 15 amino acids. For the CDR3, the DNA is TGTGCCAGCAGCTCCGTGGTCAGGGGGCCCCGCGAGCTGTTTTTT. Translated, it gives CASSSVVRGPRELFF.

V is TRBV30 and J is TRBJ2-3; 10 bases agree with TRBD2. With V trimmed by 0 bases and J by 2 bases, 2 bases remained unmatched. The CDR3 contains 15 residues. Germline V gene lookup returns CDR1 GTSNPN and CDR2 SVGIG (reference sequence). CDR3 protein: CAWSVGLAATDTQYF. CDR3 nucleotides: TGTGCCTGGAGTGTAGGACTAGCGGCCACAGATACGCAGTATTTT.

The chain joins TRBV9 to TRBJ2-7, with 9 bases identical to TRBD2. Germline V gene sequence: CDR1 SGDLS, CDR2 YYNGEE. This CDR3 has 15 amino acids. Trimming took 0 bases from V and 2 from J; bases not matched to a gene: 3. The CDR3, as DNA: TGTGCCAGCAGCGTAGGTAGCGGGAGTGCCTACGAGCAGTACTTC. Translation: CASSVGSGSAYEQYF.

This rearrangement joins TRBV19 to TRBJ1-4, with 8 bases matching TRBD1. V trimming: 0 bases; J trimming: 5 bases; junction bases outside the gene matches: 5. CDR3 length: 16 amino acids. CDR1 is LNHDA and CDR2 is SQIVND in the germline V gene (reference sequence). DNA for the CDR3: TGTGCCAGTAGTATAGATTCAGGGGGCATCAATGAAAAACTGTTTTTT. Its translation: CASSIDSGGINEKLFF.

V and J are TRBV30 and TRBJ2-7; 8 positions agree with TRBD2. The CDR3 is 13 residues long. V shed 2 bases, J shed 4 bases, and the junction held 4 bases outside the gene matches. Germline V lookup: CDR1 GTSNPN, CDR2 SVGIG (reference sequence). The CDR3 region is CAWSWLAGYEQYF. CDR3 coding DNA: TGTGCCTGGAGTTGGCTAGCGGGTTACGAGCAGTACTTC.

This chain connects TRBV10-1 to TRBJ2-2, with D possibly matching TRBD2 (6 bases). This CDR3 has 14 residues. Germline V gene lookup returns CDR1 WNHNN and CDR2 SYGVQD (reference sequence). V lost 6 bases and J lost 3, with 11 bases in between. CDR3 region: CASSRDLHTGELFF. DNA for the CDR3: TGCGCCAGCAGCCGGGACTTACACACCGGGGAGCTGTTTTTT.

The CDR3 is CASRRRQGVTEAFF. CDR3 sequence (DNA): TGTGCCAGCAGGCGACGACAGGGGGTCACTGAAGCTTTCTTT. This chain uses TRBV28 with TRBJ1-1, with 9 bases fitting TRBD1. This CDR3 has 14 residues. After removal of 6 bases from V and 4 bases from J, the junction contained 6 bases not matched to a gene. Germline V lookup: CDR1 MDHEN, CDR2 SYDVKM.

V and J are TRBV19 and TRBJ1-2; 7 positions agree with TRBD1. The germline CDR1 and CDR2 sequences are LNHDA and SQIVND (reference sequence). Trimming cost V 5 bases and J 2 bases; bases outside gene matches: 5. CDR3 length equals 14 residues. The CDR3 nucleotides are TGTGCCAGTAGTCGACAACAGGGGAACTATGGCTACACCTTC. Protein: CASSRQQGNYGYTF.

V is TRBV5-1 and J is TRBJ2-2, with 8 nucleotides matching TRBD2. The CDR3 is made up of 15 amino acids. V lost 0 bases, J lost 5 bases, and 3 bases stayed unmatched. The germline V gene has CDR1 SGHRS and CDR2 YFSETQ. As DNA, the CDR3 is TGCGCCAGCAGCTTGGCGGGAGGGCAGACCGGGGAGCTGTTTTTT. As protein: CASSLAGGQTGELFF.

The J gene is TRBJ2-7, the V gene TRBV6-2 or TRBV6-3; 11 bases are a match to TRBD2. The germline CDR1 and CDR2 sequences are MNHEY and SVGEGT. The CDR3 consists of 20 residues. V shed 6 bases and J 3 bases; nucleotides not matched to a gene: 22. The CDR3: CASSSSTGTSGRGNGYEQYF. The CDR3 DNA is TGTGCCAGCAGCAGTTCTACCGGGACTAGCGGCCGAGGGAACGGCTACGAGCAGTACTTC.

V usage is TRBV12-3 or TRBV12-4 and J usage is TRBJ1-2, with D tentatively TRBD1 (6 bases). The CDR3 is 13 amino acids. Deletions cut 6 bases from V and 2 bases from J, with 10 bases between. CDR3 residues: CASRTTGNYGYTF. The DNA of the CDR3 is TGTGCCAGCAGGACGACAGGCAACTATGGCTACACCTTC.

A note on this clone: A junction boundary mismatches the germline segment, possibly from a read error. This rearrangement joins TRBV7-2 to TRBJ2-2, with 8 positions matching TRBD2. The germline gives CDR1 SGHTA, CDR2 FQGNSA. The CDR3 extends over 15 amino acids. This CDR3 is CPSTLPGGRTGELFF. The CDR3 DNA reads TGTCCCAGCACTTTACCGGGGGGGCGGACCGGGGAGCTGTTTTTT.

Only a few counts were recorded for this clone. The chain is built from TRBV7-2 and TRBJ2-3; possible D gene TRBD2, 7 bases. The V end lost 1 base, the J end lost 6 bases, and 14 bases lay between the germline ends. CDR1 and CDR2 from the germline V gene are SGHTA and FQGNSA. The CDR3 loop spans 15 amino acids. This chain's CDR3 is CASSLGGGPSDTQYF. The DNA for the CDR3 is TGTGCCAGCAGCTTAGGGGGGGGGCCTTCGGATACGCAGTATTTT.

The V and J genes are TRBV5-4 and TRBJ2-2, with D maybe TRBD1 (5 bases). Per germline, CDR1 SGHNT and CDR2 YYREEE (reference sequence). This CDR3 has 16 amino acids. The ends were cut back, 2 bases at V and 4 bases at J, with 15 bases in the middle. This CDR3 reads CASSFGMVGRTGELFF. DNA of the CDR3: TGTGCCAGCAGCTTTGGGATGGTGGGGCGCACCGGGGAGCTGTTTTTT.

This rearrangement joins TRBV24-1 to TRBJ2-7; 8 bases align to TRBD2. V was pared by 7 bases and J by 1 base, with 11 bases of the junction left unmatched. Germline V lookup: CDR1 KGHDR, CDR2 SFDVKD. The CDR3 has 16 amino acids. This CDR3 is CATSTDGASGSYEQYF. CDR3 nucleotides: TGTGCCACCAGCACAGATGGGGCTAGCGGGTCCTACGAGCAGTACTTC.